Shown below are 17 T cell receptor beta chains from a single sample sequenced in a study of PD-L1 blockade in urothelial cancer. Time point indicated: peripheral blood 6 weeks after treatment start. Sequenced by immunoSEQ multiplex PCR; TCRdb stores in-frame clones only, minus some. The repertoire holds under 60,000 clones, with more than 75% as singletons. The sample was PBMCs, taken around atezolizumab (anti-PD-L1) treatment. Receptors originate from a man aged 55 to 70 with urothelial cancer.

The chain is built from TRBV5-1 and TRBJ2-1; 9 bases match TRBD2. This CDR3 region has 17 residues. Germline CDR1 and CDR2: SGHRS and YFSETQ. V shed 0 bases and J 0 bases; nucleotides not matched to a gene: 4. In DNA form, the CDR3 reads TGCGCCAGCAGCTTGGGTAGCGGGGGAAGCTCCTACAATGAGCAGTTCTTC. Translation: CASSLGSGGSSYNEQFF.

CDR3 DNA sequence: TGTGCCAGCAGCTCCCTAGGGGAGGAGAATGAGCAGTTCTTC. It encodes CASSSLGEENEQFF. The chain uses TRBV7-2 and TRBJ2-1; tentative D call: TRBD2 (6 bases). Trimming shortened V by 4 bases and J by 7 bases, and 14 bases separated the two germline ends. Per germline, CDR1 SGHTA and CDR2 FQGNSA. The CDR3 spans 14 residues.

This chain uses TRBV7-3 with TRBJ2-3, with a possible D match to TRBD2 (5 bases). The V end was cut by 1 base, the J end by 1 base, with 6 bases between. The CDR3 loop spans 14 amino acids. Germline V CDR1 and CDR2: SGHTA, FQGTGA. The CDR3 coding sequence is TGTGCCAGCAGCTTAAACGGGGGCACAGATACGCAGTATTTT. Encoded protein: CASSLNGGTDTQYF.

The J gene is TRBJ2-1, the V gene TRBV18, with 9 nucleotides matching TRBD1. The germline V gene encodes CDR1 KGHSH and CDR2 LQKENI. Losses at the gene ends were 3 bases for V and 5 bases for J; bases not matched to a gene: 5. This CDR3 has 15 residues. The DNA for the CDR3 is TGTGCCAGCTCACCGATACAGGGGGCCGACAATGAGCAGTTCTTC. Its protein is CASSPIQGADNEQFF.

The chain recombines TRBV10-2 with TRBJ2-7; the match to TRBD2 covers 13 bases. Germline CDR1 WSHSY, CDR2 SAAADI. With V trimmed by 2 bases and J by 5 bases, 3 bases remained unmatched. This CDR3 contains 15 residues. CDR3 sequence: CASSEGTSGVDEQYF. The CDR3 bases are TGCGCCAGCAGTGAGGGGACTAGCGGGGTTGACGAGCAGTACTTC.

The chain employs TRBV29-1 and TRBJ2-1; 7 bases are shared with TRBD1. Germline V lookup: CDR1 SQVTM, CDR2 ANQGSEA. CDR3 size: 15 residues. Trimming cost V 7 bases and J 3 bases; bases outside gene matches: 12. This CDR3 is CSAKTTGVHYNEQFF. CDR3 DNA sequence: TGCAGCGCCAAAACTACAGGGGTGCACTACAATGAGCAGTTCTTC.

The V gene is TRBV29-1, the J gene TRBJ2-3; tentatively, D is TRBD1 (6 bases). There are 14 residues in the CDR3. V was trimmed by 3 bases and J by 0 bases, leaving 10 bases between them. CDR1 and CDR2 from the germline V gene are SQVTM and ANQGSEA. This CDR3 reads CSVEDSFSTDTQYF. The CDR3 DNA is TGCAGCGTTGAGGACAGCTTCAGCACAGATACGCAGTATTTT.

The V and J genes are TRBV6-5 and TRBJ2-3, with TRBD2 matching 10 bases. Germline V gives CDR1 MNHEY, CDR2 SVGAGI. The CDR3 covers 14 residues. With V trimmed by 5 bases and J by 3 bases, 2 bases remained unmatched. The CDR3 bases are TGTGCCAGCAGTATAGCGGGGGGTACAGATACGCAGTATTTT. It is translated as CASSIAGGTDTQYF.

V usage is TRBV7-6 and J usage is TRBJ2-1; TRBD1 aligns across 8 bases. The CDR3 is made up of 15 amino acids. Germline V CDR1 and CDR2: SGHVS, FNYEAQ. Trimming removed 1 base from V and 7 bases from J; junction bases left unmatched: 6. This CDR3 is CASSLVSGQDNEQFF. CDR3 in DNA: TGTGCCAGCAGCTTAGTTTCGGGACAGGATAATGAGCAGTTCTTC.

The rearrangement links TRBV7-2 to TRBJ1-5, with 7 nucleotides matching TRBD1. CDR1 SGHTA and CDR2 FQGNSA come from the germline V gene. The CDR3 has 16 residues. The ends lost 2 bases at V and 4 bases at J; junction bases unmatched: 8. The CDR3, as DNA: TGTGCCAGCAGCTTACACGGCAGGGGGACGAATCAGCCCCAGCATTTT. It specifies CASSLHGRGTNQPQHF.

This sequence joins TRBV6-5 and TRBJ2-7; possible D gene TRBD1, 5 bases. The CDR3 totals 15 residues. Germline V lookup: CDR1 MNHEY, CDR2 SVGAGI. The V gene lost 4 bases and the J gene lost 4 bases, with 17 bases spanning the gap. The CDR3 spells CASSLVLTGFYEQYF. The CDR3 nucleotides read TGTGCCAGCAGTTTGGTATTAACAGGATTTTACGAGCAGTACTTC.

CDR3 DNA: TGCGCCAGCAGCTTGGAAGGAAGGAGAGATGGAAACACCATATATTTT. This codes for CASSLEGRRDGNTIYF. This chain links TRBV5-1 with TRBJ1-3; unclear D gene. From germline, CDR1 is SGHRS and CDR2 YFSETQ. The V gene lost 0 bases and the J gene lost 3 bases, with 13 bases spanning the gap. The CDR3 totals 16 residues.

The chain recombines TRBV19 with TRBJ1-3; D remains unclear. The CDR3 has 14 residues. From germline, CDR1 is LNHDA and CDR2 SQIVND (reference sequence). V was shortened by 7 bases and J by 0 bases, with 10 bases between the two germline ends. CDR3 nucleotide sequence: TGTGCCAGTACCAGACATGACTCTGGAAACACCATATATTTT. It specifies CASTRHDSGNTIYF.

V and J are TRBV5-1 and TRBJ1-2, with a weak D call TRBD1 (5 bases). This CDR3 has 15 amino acids. Germline values: CDR1 SGHRS, CDR2 YFSETQ. V was pared by 4 bases and J by 5 bases, with 18 bases between. The chain's CDR3 is CASSPALTGTYGYTF. The CDR3, as DNA: TGCGCCAGCAGCCCCGCGCTCACAGGAACATATGGCTACACCTTC.

The chain recombines TRBV5-1 with TRBJ1-3; no definite D call. V dropped 1 base and J dropped 0 bases, with 11 bases sitting between them. The CDR3 totals 16 residues. CDR1 is SGHRS, CDR2 YFSETQ, per germline. The CDR3 DNA reads as TGCGCCAGCAGCTTGCAGCAGGTCGTCTCTGGAAACACCATATATTTT. Encoded protein: CASSLQQVVSGNTIYF.

The chain employs TRBV14 and TRBJ1-4; the D is unclear. Germline V gene lookup returns CDR1 SGHDN and CDR2 FVKESK. Trimming pared 0 bases from V and 8 bases from J, leaving 10 bases between. This CDR3 spans 14 amino acids. CDR3 in DNA: TGTGCCAGCAGCCAAGATCGATGGAGGGAAAAACTGTTTTTT. Amino acids: CASSQDRWREKLFF. Variable domain in full (rest from reference TRBV14 and TRBJ1-4): EAGVTQFPSHSVIEKGQTVTLRCDPISGHDNLYWYRRVMGKEIKFLLHFVKESKQDESGMPNNRFLAERTGGTYSTLKVQPAELEDSGVYFCASSQDRWREKLFFGSGTQLSVL.

The CDR3 sequence: CASSPEQGNYGYTF. CDR3 DNA: TGTGCCAGCAGCCCGGAACAGGGGAACTATGGCTACACCTTC. The rearrangement joins TRBV7-9 to TRBJ1-2; 7 nucleotides line up with TRBD1. The CDR3 loop spans 14 amino acids. The trim removed 5 bases at V and 2 bases at J, leaving 5 bases unmatched. Germline values: CDR1 SEHNR, CDR2 FQNEAQ (reference sequence).